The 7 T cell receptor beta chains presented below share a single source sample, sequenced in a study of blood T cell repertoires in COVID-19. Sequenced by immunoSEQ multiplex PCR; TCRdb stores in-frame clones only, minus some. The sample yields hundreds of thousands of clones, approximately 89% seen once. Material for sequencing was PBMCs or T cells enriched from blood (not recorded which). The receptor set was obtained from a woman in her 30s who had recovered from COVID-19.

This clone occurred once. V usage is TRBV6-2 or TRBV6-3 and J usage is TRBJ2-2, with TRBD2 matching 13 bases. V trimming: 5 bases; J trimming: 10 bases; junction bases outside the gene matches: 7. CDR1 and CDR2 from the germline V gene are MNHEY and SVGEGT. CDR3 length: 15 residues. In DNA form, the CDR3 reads TGTGCCAGCAGTAAACTAGCGGGAGGGCCGATGGAGCTGTTTTTT. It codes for CASSKLAGGPMELFF.

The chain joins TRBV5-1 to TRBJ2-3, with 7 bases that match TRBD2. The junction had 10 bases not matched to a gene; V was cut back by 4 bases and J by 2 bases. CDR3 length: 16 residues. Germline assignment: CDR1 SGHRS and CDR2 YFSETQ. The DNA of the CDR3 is TGCGCCAGCAGCCTACCTGGGCTAGCGGACACAGATACGCAGTATTTT. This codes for CASSLPGLADTDTQYF.

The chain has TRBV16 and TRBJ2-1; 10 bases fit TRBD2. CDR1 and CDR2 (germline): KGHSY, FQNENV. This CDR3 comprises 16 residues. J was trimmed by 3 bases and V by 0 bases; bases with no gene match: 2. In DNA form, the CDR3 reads TGTGCCAGCAGCCAATCCGGGACTAGCGTCTACAATGAGCAGTTCTTC. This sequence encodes CASSQSGTSVYNEQFF.

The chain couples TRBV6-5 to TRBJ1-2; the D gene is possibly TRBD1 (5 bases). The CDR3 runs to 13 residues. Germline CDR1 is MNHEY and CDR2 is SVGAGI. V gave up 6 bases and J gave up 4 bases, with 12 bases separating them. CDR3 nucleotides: TGTGCCAGCAGCAAGACAGTTGCCTATGGCTACACCTTC. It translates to CASSKTVAYGYTF.

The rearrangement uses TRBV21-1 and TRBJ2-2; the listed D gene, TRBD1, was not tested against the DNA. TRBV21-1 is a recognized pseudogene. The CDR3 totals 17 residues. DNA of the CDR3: TGTGCCAGCAGCGATCCCCGGACAGGGCAGAGCACCGGGGAGCTGTTTTTT. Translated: CASSDPRTGQSTGELFF.

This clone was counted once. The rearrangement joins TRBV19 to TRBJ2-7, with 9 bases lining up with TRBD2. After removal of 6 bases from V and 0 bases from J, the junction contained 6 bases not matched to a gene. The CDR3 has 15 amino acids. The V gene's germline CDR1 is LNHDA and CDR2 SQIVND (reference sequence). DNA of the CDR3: TGTGCCAGTAGAAAGACTAGCGGAAGCTCCTACGAGCAGTACTTC. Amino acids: CASRKTSGSSYEQYF. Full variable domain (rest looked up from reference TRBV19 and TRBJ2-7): DGGITQSPKYLFRKEGQNVTLSCEQNLNHDAMYWYRQDPGQGLRLIYYSQIVNDFQKGDIAEGYSVSREKKESFPLTVTSAQKNPTAFYLCASRKTSGSSYEQYFGPGTRLTVT.

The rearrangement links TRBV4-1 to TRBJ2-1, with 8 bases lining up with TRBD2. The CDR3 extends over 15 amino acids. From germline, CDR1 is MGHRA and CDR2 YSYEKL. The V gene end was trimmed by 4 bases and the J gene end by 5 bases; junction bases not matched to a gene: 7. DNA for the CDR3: TGCGCCAGCAGCCTGGGACTAGTTCCCCACAATGAGCAGTTCTTC. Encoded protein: CASSLGLVPHNEQFF.